The clone carrying this T cell receptor (beta chain) was found many times. Its antigen is undetermined. TCRdb re-analysed the 5' RACE reads in MiXCR, keeping a single row per CDR3 protein. This table holds fewer than 10,000 distinct CDR3 sequences, roughly 4.3% found once. Per the germline V gene, CDR1 is SNHLY and CDR2 is FYNNEI. CDR3 length equals 14 residues. V was trimmed by 7 bases and J by 0 bases, leaving 9 bases between them. Time point noted: sample taken at primary tumor resection. These data belong to a study of spatial heterogeneity in lung cancer. Study findings and constraints: Higher tumor mutation counts went along with higher counts of expanded intratumoral alpha and beta TCRs.

Sequencing was performed on lung tumor tissue, taken at surgery. This sequence was found in a female donor with early-stage non-small cell lung cancer. This rearrangement joins TRBV2 to TRBJ2-2; TRBD2 might be the D (5 bases). The CDR3 region has the DNA TGTGCCAGCACCCGGAGGACGAACACCGGGGAGCTGTTTTTT. This gives the protein CASTRRTNTGELFF.